The 30 T cell receptor beta chains in this list originate from one sample, sequenced in a study of T cell responses to AZD1222 COVID-19 vaccine. Sequencing was performed with immunoSEQ multiplex PCR; in TCRdb, only in-frame clones are kept and a portion is missing. Here the sample spans around 120,000 clones, roughly 87% being singletons. The sample here was peripheral blood, taken 28 days after the second AZD1222 dose. These receptors all come from an adult who received the AZD1222 COVID-19 vaccine.

The V call is TRBV7-9, the J call TRBJ2-3; 7 nucleotides align to TRBD1. V gave up 5 bases and J gave up 1 base; unmatched junction bases: 9. The CDR3 contains 16 residues. Germline V lookup: CDR1 SEHNR, CDR2 FQNEAQ (reference sequence). The CDR3: CASSNRQGSRTDTQYF. As DNA, the CDR3 is TGTGCCAGCAGCAACCGACAGGGAAGTCGCACAGATACGCAGTATTTT.

This clone was observed once. The V call is TRBV3-1 (or the pseudogene TRBV3-2), the J call TRBJ1-4; D is possibly TRBD1 (5 bases). This CDR3 comprises 14 residues. Looked up from germline, CDR1 is LGHDT and CDR2 is YNNKEL (reference sequence). Trimming took 0 bases from V and 7 from J, leaving 9 bases between them. DNA of the CDR3: TGTGCCAGCAGCCAAGACGGGGCGCGTGAAAAACTGTTTTTT. Amino acid sequence: CASSQDGAREKLFF.

This chain uses TRBV7-9 with TRBJ2-1; a possible D gene is TRBD2 (5 bases). The CDR3 has 13 amino acids. V lost 6 bases to trimming and J lost 8 bases, with 14 bases between them. Germline values: CDR1 SEHNR, CDR2 FQNEAQ (reference sequence). Written as DNA, the CDR3 is TGTGCCAGCAGACTTTACAGCGGCGATGAGCAGTTCTTC. Protein: CASRLYSGDEQFF.

V usage is TRBV20-1 and J usage is TRBJ2-1, with 11 bases identical to TRBD2. In germline, CDR1 is DFQATT, CDR2 SNEGSKA (reference sequence). With V trimmed by 3 bases and J by 7 bases, 5 bases remained unmatched. The CDR3 is 14 amino acids. In DNA, the CDR3 is TGCAGTGCTAGTGAAACTAGCGGGAGAAATGAGCAGTTCTTC. Amino acid sequence: CSASETSGRNEQFF.

This clone has a handful of counts. V and J are TRBV7-9 and TRBJ2-7, with TRBD1 as a possible D gene (5 bases). V was pared by 1 base and J by 3 bases, with 7 bases between. CDR1 and CDR2 from the germline V gene are SEHNR and FQNEAQ (reference sequence). The CDR3 is 13 amino acids. The chain's CDR3 is CASSLGQLYEQYF. The DNA of the CDR3 is TGTGCCAGCAGCTTAGGACAGCTCTACGAGCAGTACTTC.

This rearrangement joins TRBV29-1 to TRBJ1-1; weak D call: TRBD1 (6 bases). The CDR3 consists of 14 residues. V lost 3 bases, J lost 5 bases, and 16 bases lay in between. Germline V gene data show CDR1 as SQVTM and CDR2 as ANQGSEA. The CDR3 is CSVEYGGGGTEAFF. In DNA, the CDR3 is TGCAGCGTTGAGTATGGGGGAGGGGGGACTGAAGCTTTCTTT.

This clone was found once. The genes are TRBV19 and TRBJ2-3, with 8 bases that match TRBD1. Germline CDR1 reads LNHDA; CDR2 reads SQIVND (reference sequence). CDR3 length: 13 residues. Trimming removed 5 bases from V and 8 bases from J; junction bases left unmatched: 6. CDR3 sequence: CASSYQGAATQYF. CDR3 nucleotide sequence: TGTGCCAGTAGTTACCAGGGGGCCGCTACGCAGTATTTT.

The rearrangement joins TRBV2 to TRBJ1-4; no clear D. CDR1 is SNHLY and CDR2 is FYNNEI in the germline V gene. The CDR3 runs to 13 residues. Trimming pared 9 bases from V and 7 bases from J, leaving 15 bases between. CDR3 in amino acids: CASKDLPTEKLFF. The CDR3 DNA sequence: TGTGCCAGTAAGGACCTCCCGACTGAAAAACTGTTTTTT.

CDR3 residues: CATQGYTHNEQFF. DNA of the CDR3: TGTGCCACCCAGGGGTACACACACAATGAGCAGTTCTTC. V is TRBV28 and J is TRBJ2-1, with D tentatively TRBD1 (6 bases). Germline-derived CDR1 and CDR2 are MDHEN and SYDVKM. Trimming cost V 10 bases and J 5 bases, with 15 bases left between them. This CDR3 is built from 13 residues.

This rearrangement joins TRBV29-1 to TRBJ2-7; 12 bases map to TRBD1. Trimming took 6 bases from V and 5 from J; bases not matched to a gene: 8. The CDR3 loop spans 14 amino acids. The germline CDR1 and CDR2 sequences are SQVTM and ANQGSEA. The CDR3 is CSVAEGTGGHEQYF. For the CDR3, the DNA is TGCAGCGTCGCGGAAGGGACAGGGGGCCACGAGCAGTACTTC.

The chain is built from TRBV24-1 and TRBJ2-3; D is perhaps TRBD1 (6 bases). Germline V gives CDR1 KGHDR, CDR2 SFDVKD. The V and J ends lost 3 bases and 6 bases respectively, with 15 bases between them. The CDR3 runs 15 residues. CDR3 sequence: CATSDPTGFFDTQYF. DNA for the CDR3: TGTGCCACCAGTGATCCGACAGGTTTCTTCGATACGCAGTATTTT.

V gene TRBV5-1 combines with J gene TRBJ2-3; unclear D gene. The germline V gene has CDR1 SGHRS and CDR2 YFSETQ. The CDR3 extends over 14 amino acids. V lost 1 base and J 0 bases, leaving 6 bases between the germline ends. The CDR3 DNA reads TGCGCCAGCAGCTTGTCCATTAGCACAGATACGCAGTATTTT. Its protein is CASSLSISTDTQYF.

The chain is built from TRBV7-9 and TRBJ2-3; D call uncertain. The CDR3 loop spans 13 amino acids. Germline V gene data show CDR1 as SEHNR and CDR2 as FQNEAQ (reference sequence). The ends were cut back, 3 bases at V and 0 bases at J, with 4 bases in the middle. The CDR3 DNA reads TGTGCCAGCAGCTTTGCTAGCACAGATACGCAGTATTTT. This codes for CASSFASTDTQYF.

V is TRBV30 and J is TRBJ1-3, with a weak D call TRBD1 (5 bases). V lost 0 bases, J lost 2 bases, and 17 bases lay in between. The CDR3 is made up of 17 amino acids. Germline CDR1 is GTSNPN and CDR2 is SVGIG (reference sequence). The CDR3 region is CAWSVRGRTTTGNTIYF. CDR3 nucleotides: TGTGCCTGGAGTGTACGGGGCAGAACTACCACTGGAAACACCATATATTTT.

The J gene is TRBJ1-4, the V gene TRBV6-6; TRBD1 might be the D (6 bases). Between the trimmed V and J ends, which lost 2 bases and 6 bases, there was a span of 7 bases. The CDR3 spans 13 residues. The germline V gene has CDR1 MNHNY and CDR2 SVGAGI (reference sequence). CDR3 in DNA: TGTGCCAGCAGTTACAGGGGGGATGAAAAACTGTTTTTT. Translated, it gives CASSYRGDEKLFF.

The rearrangement links TRBV30 to TRBJ1-5; 8 bases are shared with TRBD1. CDR3 size: 15 residues. Looked up from germline, CDR1 is GTSNPN and CDR2 is SVGIG (reference sequence). Trimming took 0 bases from V and 5 from J; bases not matched to a gene: 6. The CDR3 spells CAWSVNPGGYQPQHF. The CDR3 DNA reads TGTGCCTGGAGTGTAAATCCAGGGGGCTATCAGCCCCAGCATTTT.

The chain combines TRBV4-1 with TRBJ2-1; TRBD1 matches 7 bases. Per germline, CDR1 MGHRA and CDR2 YSYEKL. With 1 base clipped from V and 5 bases from J, the junction kept 5 bases outside the gene matches. There are 15 residues in the CDR3. CDR3 nucleotides: TGCGCCAGCAGCCAAGCCAAAGACAGGGACAATGAGCAGTTCTTC. It codes for CASSQAKDRDNEQFF.

This chain uses TRBV6-5 with TRBJ1-1; D gene ambiguous. The CDR3 has 14 amino acids. Germline CDR1 is MNHEY and CDR2 is SVGAGI. V gave up 7 bases and J gave up 0 bases, with 12 bases separating them. The CDR3 reads CASNFGHMNTEAFF. The CDR3 nucleotides read TGTGCCAGCAACTTCGGGCATATGAACACTGAAGCTTTCTTT.

The chain joins TRBV28 to TRBJ1-1, with 8 bases that match TRBD1. J gave up 8 bases and V 10 bases, and 9 bases lay outside the gene matches. The CDR3 consists of 12 residues. CDR1 is MDHEN, CDR2 SYDVKM, per germline. This CDR3 reads CATLTGVMEAFF. CDR3 sequence (DNA): TGTGCCACCCTGACAGGGGTTATGGAAGCTTTCTTT.

The genes are TRBV20-1 and TRBJ2-3, with D perhaps TRBD2 (5 bases). The germline V gene encodes CDR1 DFQATT and CDR2 SNEGSKA (reference sequence). The CDR3 consists of 15 residues. V was pared by 3 bases and J by 2 bases, with 15 bases between. The CDR3 spells CSASLDGGLTDTQYF. CDR3 sequence (DNA): TGCAGTGCTAGTTTGGACGGAGGACTCACAGATACGCAGTATTTT.

V gene TRBV5-6 combines with J gene TRBJ1-1; a possible D gene is TRBD1 (6 bases). CDR3 length: 15 residues. The germline gives CDR1 SGHDT, CDR2 YYEEEE. V lost 1 base and J 1 base, leaving 11 bases between the germline ends. The CDR3 DNA is TGTGCCAGCAGCTTGCTCGAAGGGGGGAACACTGAAGCTTTCTTT. Translation gives CASSLLEGGNTEAFF.

This clone showed up just once. V and J are TRBV3-1 (or the pseudogene TRBV3-2) and TRBJ1-5, with 8 bases lining up with TRBD1. Trimming took 4 bases from V and 7 from J; bases not matched to a gene: 12. Germline CDR1 is LGHDT and CDR2 is YNNKEL (reference sequence). The CDR3 totals 16 residues. CDR3 in DNA: TGTGCCAGCAGCCCCCATGGAGGACAGGGCGAACAGCCCCAGCATTTT. Protein sequence: CASSPHGGQGEQPQHF.

The chain is built from TRBV28 and TRBJ1-6; 8 nucleotides match TRBD1. The CDR3 length is 14 residues. V was pared by 1 base and J by 7 bases, with 0 bases of the junction left unmatched. Germline-derived CDR1 and CDR2 are MDHEN and SYDVKM. CDR3 loop: CASSLYRGNSPLHF. CDR3 in DNA: TGTGCCAGCAGTTTATACAGGGGGAATTCACCCCTCCACTTT.

The chain has TRBV3-1 (or the pseudogene TRBV3-2) and TRBJ1-2; a possible D gene is TRBD1 (6 bases). The CDR3 has 16 residues. Germline assignment: CDR1 LGHDT and CDR2 YNNKEL (reference sequence). The ends were cut back, 3 bases at V and 8 bases at J, with 22 bases in the middle. Here the CDR3 DNA reads TGTGCCAGCAGCCATCAGGGGACGGGAGAATTGGGCGGCTACACCTTC. Protein sequence: CASSHQGTGELGGYTF.

The rearrangement joins TRBV7-3 to TRBJ1-1; possible D gene TRBD1, 5 bases. V lost 5 bases and J 7 bases, leaving 11 bases between the germline ends. Germline V gene data show CDR1 as SGHTA and CDR2 as FQGTGA. The CDR3 extends over 12 amino acids. CDR3 amino acids: CASSTRVGEAFF. DNA for the CDR3: TGTGCCAGCAGCACCAGGGTAGGTGAAGCTTTCTTT.

The chain is built from TRBV19 and TRBJ2-2, with TRBD1 identical over 7 bases. This CDR3 region has 16 residues. Trimming at V came to 5 bases and at J to 8 bases, leaving 14 bases not matched to a gene. Per germline, CDR1 LNHDA and CDR2 SQIVND (reference sequence). This chain's CDR3 is CASSVQPTGFGGELFF. DNA of the CDR3: TGTGCCAGTAGTGTTCAACCGACAGGGTTTGGGGGGGAGCTGTTTTTT.

This clone was detected ten times or more. The V gene is TRBV24-1, the J gene TRBJ2-1; 12 bases map to TRBD2. Germline values: CDR1 KGHDR, CDR2 SFDVKD. The CDR3 totals 13 residues. The ends lost 9 bases at V and 5 bases at J; junction bases unmatched: 1. The CDR3 DNA reads as TGTGCCACCCTAGCGGGAGGGGACAATGAGCAGTTCTTC. Its translation: CATLAGGDNEQFF.

This clone was observed a few times. The chain is built from TRBV5-6 and TRBJ2-7; 7 bases match TRBD1. This CDR3 is built from 14 residues. Germline assignment: CDR1 SGHDT and CDR2 YYEEEE. V was pared by 1 base and J by 5 bases, with 6 bases of the junction left unmatched. In DNA form, the CDR3 reads TGTGCCAGCAGCTTGCCCTCGCAGGGGGACGAGCAGTACTTC. Protein sequence: CASSLPSQGDEQYF.

The rearrangement joins TRBV7-8 to TRBJ2-3; possibly TRBD2 for D (5 bases). CDR1 and CDR2 (germline): SGHVS, FQNEAQ. The CDR3 has 19 amino acids. V shed 0 bases and J shed 0 bases, with 19 bases lying between them. The DNA for the CDR3 is TGTGCCAGCAGCTTAGCAGATATTTTACCGGGAAGAAGCACAGATACGCAGTATTTT. Translating it yields CASSLADILPGRSTDTQYF.

Points on this clone: Germline and junction disagree at one end, which may indicate a read error. The chain uses TRBV6-2 or TRBV6-3 and TRBJ2-7; no firm D call. The germline V gene encodes CDR1 MNHEY and CDR2 SVGEGT. CDR3 length: 12 residues. CDR3 protein: CASSYSGYSGLF. In nucleotides, the CDR3 is TGTGCCAGCAGTTACTCCGGCTACTCGGGCCTATTC.